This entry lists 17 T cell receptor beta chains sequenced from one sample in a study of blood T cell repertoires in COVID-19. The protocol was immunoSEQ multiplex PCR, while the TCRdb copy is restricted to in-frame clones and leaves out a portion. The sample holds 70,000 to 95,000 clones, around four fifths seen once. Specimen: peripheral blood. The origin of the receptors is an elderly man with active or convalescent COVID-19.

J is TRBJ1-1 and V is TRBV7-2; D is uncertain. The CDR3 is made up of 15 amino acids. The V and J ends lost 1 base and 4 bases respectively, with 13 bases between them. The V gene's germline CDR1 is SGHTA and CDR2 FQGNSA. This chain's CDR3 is CASSLGFGGVTEAFF. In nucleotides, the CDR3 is TGTGCCAGCAGCTTAGGGTTTGGAGGTGTCACTGAAGCTTTCTTT.

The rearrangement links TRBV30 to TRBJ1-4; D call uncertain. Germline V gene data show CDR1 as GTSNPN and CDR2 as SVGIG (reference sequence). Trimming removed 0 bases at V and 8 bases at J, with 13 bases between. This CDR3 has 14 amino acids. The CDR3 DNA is TGTGCCTGGAGTGTTTACGGGAGAAGGGAAAAACTGTTTTTT. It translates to CAWSVYGRREKLFF.

This CDR3 is CASRGRAAGELFF. The CDR3 DNA reads as TGTGCCAGCAGGGGGCGCGCCGCCGGGGAGCTGTTTTTT. The chain combines TRBV27 with TRBJ2-2; D is possibly TRBD1 (5 bases). V lost 6 bases to trimming and J lost 6 bases, with 11 bases between them. The CDR3 contains 13 residues. Germline lookup yields CDR1 MNHEY and CDR2 SMNVEV (reference sequence).

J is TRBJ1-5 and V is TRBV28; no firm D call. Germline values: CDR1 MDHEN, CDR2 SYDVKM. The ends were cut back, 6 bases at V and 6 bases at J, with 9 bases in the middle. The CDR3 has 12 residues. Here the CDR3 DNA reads TGTGCCAGCAGACCGGTTCTTCAGCCCCAGCATTTT. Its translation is CASRPVLQPQHF.

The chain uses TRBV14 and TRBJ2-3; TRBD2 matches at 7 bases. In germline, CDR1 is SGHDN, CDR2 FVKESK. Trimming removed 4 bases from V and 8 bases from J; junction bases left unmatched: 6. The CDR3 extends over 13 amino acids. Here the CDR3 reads CASSLREGGTQYF. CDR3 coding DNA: TGTGCCAGCAGCCTTAGGGAGGGTGGTACGCAGTATTTT.

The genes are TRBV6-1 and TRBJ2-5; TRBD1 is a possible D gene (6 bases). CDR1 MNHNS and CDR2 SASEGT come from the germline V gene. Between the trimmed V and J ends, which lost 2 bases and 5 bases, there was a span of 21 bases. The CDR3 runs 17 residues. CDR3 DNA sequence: TGTGCCAGCAGTGAAACGACGACAGGTCTTGAAAGGGAGACCCAGTACTTC. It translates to CASSETTTGLERETQYF.

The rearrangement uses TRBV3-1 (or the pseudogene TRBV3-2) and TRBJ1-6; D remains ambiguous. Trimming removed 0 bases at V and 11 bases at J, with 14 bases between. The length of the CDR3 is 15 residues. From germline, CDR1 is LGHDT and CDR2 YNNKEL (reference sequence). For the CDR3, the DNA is TGTGCCAGCAGCCAAGAGTGGGCAGGTCGAACACCCCTCCACTTT. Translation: CASSQEWAGRTPLHF.

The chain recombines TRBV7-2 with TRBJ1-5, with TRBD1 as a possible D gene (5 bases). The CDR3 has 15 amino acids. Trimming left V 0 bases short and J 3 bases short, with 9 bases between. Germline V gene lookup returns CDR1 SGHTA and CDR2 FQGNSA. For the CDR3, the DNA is TGTGCCAGCAGCTTAGCCTCAGGGTTCAATCAGCCCCAGCATTTT. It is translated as CASSLASGFNQPQHF.

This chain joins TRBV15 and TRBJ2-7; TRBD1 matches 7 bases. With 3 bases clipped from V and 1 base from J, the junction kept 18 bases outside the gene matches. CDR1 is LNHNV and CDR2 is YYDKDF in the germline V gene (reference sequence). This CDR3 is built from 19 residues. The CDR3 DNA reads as TGTGCCACCAGCAGTAAGCCGGGACAGAGACGCTTAGGATCCTACGAGCAGTACGTC. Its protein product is CATSSKPGQRRLGSYEQYV.

In nucleotides, the CDR3 is TGCAGTGCTAGTCTCAACACTGAAGCTTTCTTT. It encodes CSASLNTEAFF. The gene calls are TRBV20-1 and TRBJ1-1; no clear D gene. CDR3 length: 11 amino acids. Germline V gene data show CDR1 as DFQATT and CDR2 as SNEGSKA (reference sequence). V lost 3 bases and J 2 bases, leaving 4 bases between the germline ends.

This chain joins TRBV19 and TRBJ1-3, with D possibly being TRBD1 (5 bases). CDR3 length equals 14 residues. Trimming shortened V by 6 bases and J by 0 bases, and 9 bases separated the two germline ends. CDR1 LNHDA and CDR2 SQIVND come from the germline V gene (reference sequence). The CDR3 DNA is TGTGCCAGTAGCCAAACAGGCTCTGGAAACACCATATATTTT. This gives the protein CASSQTGSGNTIYF.

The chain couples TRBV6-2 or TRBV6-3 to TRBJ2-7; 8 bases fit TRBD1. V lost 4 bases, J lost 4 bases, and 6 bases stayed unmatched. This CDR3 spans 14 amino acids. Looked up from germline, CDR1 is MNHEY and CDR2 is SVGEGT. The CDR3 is CASSSTGDSYEQYV. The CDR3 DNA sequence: TGTGCCAGCAGTTCGACAGGGGACTCATACGAGCAGTACGTC.

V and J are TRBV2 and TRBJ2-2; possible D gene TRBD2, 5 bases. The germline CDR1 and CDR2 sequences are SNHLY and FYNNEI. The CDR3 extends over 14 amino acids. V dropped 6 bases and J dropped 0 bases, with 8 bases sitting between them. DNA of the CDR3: TGTGCCAGCAGGGGGAGTTCGAACACCGGGGAGCTGTTTTTT. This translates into CASRGSSNTGELFF. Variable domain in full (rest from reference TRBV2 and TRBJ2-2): EPEVTQTPSHQVTQMGQEVILRCVPISNHLYFYWYRQILGQKVEFLVSFYNNEISEKSEIFDDQFSVERPDGSNFTLKIRSTKLEDSAMYFCASRGSSNTGELFFGEGSRLTVL.

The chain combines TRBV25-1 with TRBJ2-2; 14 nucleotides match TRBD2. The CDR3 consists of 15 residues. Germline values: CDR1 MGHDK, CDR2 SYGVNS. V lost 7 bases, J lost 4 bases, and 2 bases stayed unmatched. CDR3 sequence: CASTGLAGVTGELFF. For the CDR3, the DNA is TGTGCCAGCACGGGACTAGCGGGAGTCACCGGGGAGCTGTTTTTT.

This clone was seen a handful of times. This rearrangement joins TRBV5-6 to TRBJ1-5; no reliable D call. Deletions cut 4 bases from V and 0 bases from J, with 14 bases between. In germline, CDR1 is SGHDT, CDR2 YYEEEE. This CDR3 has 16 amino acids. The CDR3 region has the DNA TGTGCCAGCAGCAACATGGACTCCGATAGCAATCAGCCCCAGCATTTT. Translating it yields CASSNMDSDSNQPQHF. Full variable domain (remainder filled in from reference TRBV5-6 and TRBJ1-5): DAGVTQSPTHLIKTRGQQVTLRCSPKSGHDTVSWYQQALGQGPQFIFQYYEEEERQRGNFPDRFSGHQFPNYSSELNVNALLLGDSALYLCASSNMDSDSNQPQHFGDGTRLSIL.

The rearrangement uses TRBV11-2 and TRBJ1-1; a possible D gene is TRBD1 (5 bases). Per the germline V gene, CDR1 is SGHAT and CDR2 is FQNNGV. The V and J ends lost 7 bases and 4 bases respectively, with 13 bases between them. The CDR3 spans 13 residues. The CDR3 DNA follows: TGTGCCAGCACAACACACGGGGGCACTGAAGCTTTCTTT. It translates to CASTTHGGTEAFF.

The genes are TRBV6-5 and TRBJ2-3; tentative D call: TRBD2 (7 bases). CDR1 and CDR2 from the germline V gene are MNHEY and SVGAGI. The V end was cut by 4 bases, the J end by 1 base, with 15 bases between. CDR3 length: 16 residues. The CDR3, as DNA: TGTGCCAGCAGTTCCCCAGGGAGGGGGGGCACAGATACGCAGTATTTT. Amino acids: CASSSPGRGGTDTQYF.